Included here is one T cell receptor (beta chain) sequence, with context. The CDR3 is 16 residues long. The germline CDR1 and CDR2 sequences are MGHRA and YSYEKL. V gave up 3 bases and J gave up 4 bases, with 18 bases separating them. Data came from immunoSEQ multiplex PCR; TCRdb stores just in-frame clones and leaves some out. This table holds 150,000 to 200,000 clones, roughly 86% found once. The data stem from a study of cytomegalovirus exposure and HLA in healthy donors. Sequences were obtained from PBMCs. The source is a woman younger than 30 in good health and CMV-seronegative. The chain recombines TRBV4-1 with TRBJ1-1; maybe TRBD1 (6 bases). The CDR3 coding sequence is TGCGCCAGCAGCCACCAAAGAGCAGGGGTCGTCACTGAAGCTTTCTTT. It translates to CASSHQRAGVVTEAFF.